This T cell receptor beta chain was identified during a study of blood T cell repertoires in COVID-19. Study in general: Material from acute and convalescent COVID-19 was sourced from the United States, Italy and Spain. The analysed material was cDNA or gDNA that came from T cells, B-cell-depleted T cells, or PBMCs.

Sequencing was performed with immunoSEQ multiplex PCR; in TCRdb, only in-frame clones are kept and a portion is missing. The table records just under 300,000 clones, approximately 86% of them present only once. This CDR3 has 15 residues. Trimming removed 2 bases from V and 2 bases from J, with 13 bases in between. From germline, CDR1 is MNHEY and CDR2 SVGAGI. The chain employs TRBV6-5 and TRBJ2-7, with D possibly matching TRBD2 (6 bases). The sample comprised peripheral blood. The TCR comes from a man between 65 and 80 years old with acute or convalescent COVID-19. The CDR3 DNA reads TGTGCCAGCAGTTACAGGAGGGGCCCCGCCTACGAGCAGTACTTC. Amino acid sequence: CASSYRRGPAYEQYF.